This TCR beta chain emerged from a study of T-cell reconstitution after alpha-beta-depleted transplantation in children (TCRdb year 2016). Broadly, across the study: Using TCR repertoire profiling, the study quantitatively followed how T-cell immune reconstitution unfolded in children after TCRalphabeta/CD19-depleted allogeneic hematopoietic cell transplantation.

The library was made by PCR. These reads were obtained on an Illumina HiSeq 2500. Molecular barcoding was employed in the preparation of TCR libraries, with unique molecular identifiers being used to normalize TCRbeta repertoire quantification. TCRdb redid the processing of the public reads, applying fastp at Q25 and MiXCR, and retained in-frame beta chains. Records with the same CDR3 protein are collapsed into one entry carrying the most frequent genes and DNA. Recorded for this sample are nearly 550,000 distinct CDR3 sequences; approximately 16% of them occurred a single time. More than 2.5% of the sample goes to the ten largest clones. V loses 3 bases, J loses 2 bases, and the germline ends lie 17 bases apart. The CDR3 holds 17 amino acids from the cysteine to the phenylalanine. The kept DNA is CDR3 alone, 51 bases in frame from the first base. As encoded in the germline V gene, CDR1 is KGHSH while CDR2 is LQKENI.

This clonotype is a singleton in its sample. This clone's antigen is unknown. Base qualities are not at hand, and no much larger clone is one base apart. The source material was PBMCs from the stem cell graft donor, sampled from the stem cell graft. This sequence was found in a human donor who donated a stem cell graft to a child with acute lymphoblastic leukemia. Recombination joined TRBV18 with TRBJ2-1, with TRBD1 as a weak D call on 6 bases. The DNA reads TGTGCCAGCTCACCCACACCTGGGCAGGGGACCTACAATGAGCAGTTCTTC. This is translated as CASSPTPGQGTYNEQFF.